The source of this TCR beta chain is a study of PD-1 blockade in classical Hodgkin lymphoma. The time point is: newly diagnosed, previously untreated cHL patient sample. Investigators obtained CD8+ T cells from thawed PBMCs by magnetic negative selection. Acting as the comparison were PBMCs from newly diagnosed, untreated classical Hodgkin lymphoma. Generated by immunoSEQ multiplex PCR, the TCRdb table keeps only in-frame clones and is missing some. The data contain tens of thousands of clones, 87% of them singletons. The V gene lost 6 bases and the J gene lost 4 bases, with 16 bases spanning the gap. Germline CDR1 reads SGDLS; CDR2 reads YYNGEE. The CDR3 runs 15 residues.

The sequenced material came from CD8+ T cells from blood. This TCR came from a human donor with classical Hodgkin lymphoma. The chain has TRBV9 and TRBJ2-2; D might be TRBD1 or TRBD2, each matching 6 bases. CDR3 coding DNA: TGTGCCAGCACCTGGGAACAGGGAGGCACCGGGGAGCTGTTTTTT. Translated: CASTWEQGGTGELFF. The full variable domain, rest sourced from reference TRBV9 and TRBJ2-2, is DSGVTQTPKHLITATGQRVTLRCSPRSGDLSVYWYQQSLDQGLQFLIQYYNGEERAKGNILERFSAQQFPDLHSELNLSSLELGDSALYFCASTWEQGGTGELFFGEGSRLTVL.